The 30 T cell receptor beta chains below come from one sample, sequenced in a study of tumor-infiltrating lymphocytes in primary liver carcinoma. A primer in the constant region served to generate TCR beta cDNA from approximately 500 ng of total RNA. Researchers made the TCR beta libraries by running three nested multiplex PCR rounds with slightly modified ARM-PCR. The first two PCR rounds used TRBV1-TRBV30 primers with a Cbeta primer, roughly 10 cycles each. TCRdb used MiXCR to reprocess the multiplex PCR reads, holding one entry per CDR3 protein. Among about 74,000 distinct CDR3 sequences listed, 60% to 80% were seen once. Scientists recovered RNA and DNA together from around 20-30 mg of unsorted bulk tissue. Sequencing was done on a sample of liver tumor tissue from sampling region 4. The subset here: tumor region T4, right-lateral pole. Receptors originate from a man in his forties or fifties with primary liver carcinoma and hepatitis B virus infection.

A note on this clonotype: A junction boundary mismatches the germline segment, possibly from a read error. The chain uses TRBV11-2 and TRBJ2-2, with D possibly being TRBD1 (6 bases). The CDR3 is 17 amino acids. The V gene's germline CDR1 is SGHAT and CDR2 FQNNGV. The CDR3 loop reads CAGSVVRTYPGTGELFF. For the CDR3, the DNA is TGTGCCGGCAGCGTAGTTCGGACGTACCCAGGGACAGGGGAGCTGTTTTTT. Complete variable domain (other parts from reference TRBV11-2 and TRBJ2-2): EAGVAQSPRYKIIEKRQSVAFWCNPISGHATLYWYQQILGQGPKLLIQFQNNGVVDDSQLPKDRFSAERLKGVDSTLKIQPAKLEDSAVYLCAGSVVRTYPGTGELFFGEGSRLTVL.

This clonotype was picked up many times. V usage is TRBV10-3 and J usage is TRBJ2-1; 7 bases fit TRBD1. The CDR3 contains 14 residues. Germline assignment: CDR1 ENHRY and CDR2 SYGVKD. Unmatched junction bases numbered 8, after V lost 7 bases and J lost 5 bases. CDR3 sequence (DNA): TGTGCCATCAAAGGACAGGCCTTGAACAATGAGCAGTTCTTC. Translated: CAIKGQALNNEQFF.

Concerning this clonotype itself: A much larger clone differs by one base, so this may be a read error. The chain combines TRBV14 with TRBJ2-1, with D tentatively TRBD1 (7 bases). The CDR3 length is 15 residues. In germline, CDR1 is SGHDN, CDR2 FVKESK. In DNA form, the CDR3 reads TGTCCCAGCCCCCGCGGGACAGATCAGGTACGGGAGCAGTTCTTC. It is translated as CPSPRGTDQVREQFF. The whole variable domain, remainder taken from reference TRBV14 and TRBJ2-1, is EAGVTQFPSHSVIEKGQTVTLRCDPISGHDNLYWYRRVMGKEIKFLLHFVKESKQDESGMPNNRFLAERTGGTYSTLKVQPAELEDSGVYFCPSPRGTDQVREQFFGPGTRLTVL.

This clonotype has at least ten counts. The chain joins TRBV5-1 to TRBJ2-2, with unresolved D. Trimming cost V 1 base and J 8 bases, with 18 bases left between them. CDR3 size: 16 residues. CDR1 is SGHRS and CDR2 is YFSETQ in the germline V gene. CDR3 DNA: TGCGCCAGCAGCTTGTTGCCCCGGTCGGGTTCGGGGGAGCTGTTTTTT. Amino acid sequence: CASSLLPRSGSGELFF.

Turning to this clonotype: At one end, the junction sequence differs from germline, possibly due to a read error. V usage is TRBV11-2 and J usage is TRBJ2-5; 9 nucleotides line up with TRBD2. The CDR3 is 18 residues long. Germline assignment: CDR1 SGHAT and CDR2 FQNNGV. CDR3 protein: CASGLGPPGPAGGETQHF. The DNA for the CDR3 is TGTGCCAGCGGCTTAGGACCGCCGGGACCAGCGGGAGGTGAGACCCAGCACTTC.

A word on this clonotype: This may arise from a read error, as a much more abundant clone is one base away. V gene TRBV2 combines with J gene TRBJ1-4, with D unresolved. CDR1 SNHLY and CDR2 FYNNEI come from the germline V gene. Trimming stripped 8 bases from V and 10 bases from J, with 8 bases between. The CDR3 loop spans 10 amino acids. CDR3: CASAGAKLFF. In DNA form, the CDR3 reads TGTGCCAGCGCCGGCGCAAAACTGTTTTTT.

This clonotype was seen a handful of times. This may be a read error: a much more frequent sequence differs by one nucleotide. The rearrangement joins TRBV6-2 or TRBV6-3 to TRBJ1-1; 7 bases align to TRBD1. The CDR3 has 15 amino acids. The germline gives CDR1 MNHEY, CDR2 SVGEGT. CDR3 protein: CASSYAPGQNIEAFF. The CDR3 DNA follows: TGTGCCAGCAGTTACGCGCCGGGACAGAACATTGAAGCTTTCTTT.

Note on this clonotype: A read error is likely, as this CDR3 ends without the conserved phenylalanine or tryptophan. The genes are TRBV11-2 and TRBJ2-2; 9 bases are shared with TRBD2. Germline values: CDR1 SGHAT, CDR2 FQNNGV. The CDR3 is 16 residues long. The CDR3 spells CASSFVALAGTGGLFL. CDR3 sequence (DNA): TGTGCCAGCAGCTTTGTGGCGCTAGCGGGAACCGGGGGGCTGTTTCTT.

On this clonotype itself: A read error may produce the germline difference seen at one junction end. The chain carries TRBV11-2 and TRBJ2-7; 15 nucleotides match TRBD2. Germline V gene sequence: CDR1 SGHAT, CDR2 FQNNGV. This CDR3 has 18 amino acids. CDR3 DNA: TGTGCCGGCAGCTTATCCCTTGGACTAGCGGGAGGGGGGTACGAGAAGTACTTC. Translation: CAGSLSLGLAGGGYEKYF.

This clonotype has only one observation. A read error may produce the germline difference seen at one junction end. V and J are TRBV6-1 and TRBJ2-4; D remains unclear. The germline V gene encodes CDR1 MNHNS and CDR2 SASEGT. CDR3 size: 15 residues. The chain's CDR3 is CASREGFLAKSIQYF. The CDR3 DNA is TGTGCCAGTAGAGAAGGCTTCCTGGCCAAAAGCATTCAGTACTTC.

The sample holds a few counts of this clonotype. A read error may be the cause here, since a much bigger clone is one base away. The conserved phenylalanine or tryptophan normally closing the CDR3 is absent here, so this likely arose from a read error. The chain couples TRBV12-3 or TRBV12-4 to TRBJ2-2; 10 bases map to TRBD2. V shed 8 bases and J 7 bases; nucleotides not matched to a gene: 1. The CDR3 is made up of 12 amino acids. This chain's CDR3 is CASERGGGELFS. The CDR3 coding sequence is TGTGCCAGCGAGCGGGGGGGCGGGGAGCTGTTTTCT.

A word on this clonotype: A read error may explain this, as a much larger clone is one base away. V is TRBV7-9 and J is TRBJ2-3, with D maybe TRBD2 (5 bases). CDR1 SEHNR and CDR2 FQNEAQ come from the germline V gene (reference sequence). Trimming removed 2 bases at V and 5 bases at J, with 11 bases between. The length of the CDR3 is 14 residues. The CDR3 sequence is CASSLIGEGDTQYF. The CDR3 DNA reads as TGTGCCAGCAGCTTAATTGGAGAGGGAGATACGCAGTATTTT.

This clonotype has only one observation. Compared with germline, one end of the junction differs, possibly owing to a read error. J is TRBJ2-7 and V is TRBV7-8, with D hard to call. The CDR3 length is 14 residues. Germline V gives CDR1 SGHVS, CDR2 FQNEAQ. In nucleotides, the CDR3 is TGTGCCAGTAGCTTAGTGATAAGGGCCTACGAGCACTACTTC. Translated, it gives CASSLVIRAYEHYF.

Comment on this clonotype: One end of the junction does not line up with germline, which may come from a read error. The chain employs TRBV11-1 and TRBJ2-3, with 7 bases that match TRBD2. The CDR3 length is 15 residues. Germline V gives CDR1 SGHAT, CDR2 FQDESV (reference sequence). In DNA form, the CDR3 reads TGTGCCAGCAGCAAGGGACTAACGGTTAACAGTTACGCAGTATTT. Translated: CASSKGLTVNSYAVF.

This clonotype ranks as medium-sized. This chain links TRBV5-6 with TRBJ1-1, with D maybe TRBD1 (5 bases). Germline loops: CDR1 SGHDT, CDR2 YYEEEE. Trimming removed 4 bases from V and 0 bases from J, with 13 bases in between. The CDR3 has 15 amino acids. CDR3 loop: CASSGGDGMNTEAFF. In DNA, the CDR3 is TGTGCCAGCAGCGGAGGGGACGGAATGAACACTGAAGCTTTCTTT.

Regarding this clonotype: Lacking the conserved final phenylalanine or tryptophan, this CDR3 likely reflects a read error. The gene calls are TRBV11-2 and TRBJ2-7; no definite D call. This CDR3 has 14 residues. Germline V CDR1 and CDR2: SGHAT, FQNNGV. For the CDR3, the DNA is TGTGCCATCAGCTTAACTGACACTGCCTACAAGCAGTACTCC. Protein sequence: CAISLTDTAYKQYS.

In regard to this clonotype: The junction departs from the called germline gene at one end, perhaps through a read error. The genes are TRBV4-1 and TRBJ2-2, with 10 bases fitting TRBD1. This CDR3 is built from 15 residues. The germline V gene encodes CDR1 MGHRA and CDR2 YSYEKL. The CDR3, as DNA: TGCGCCAGCAGCCGGGGACAGGGGCGCACCGGGGAGCTATTTTTT. Translation gives CASSRGQGRTGELFF.

Concerning this clonotype: A read error may account for a junction end that differs from germline. The chain couples TRBV9 to TRBJ2-3; D not certain. This CDR3 is 15 amino acids long. In germline, CDR1 is SGDLS, CDR2 YYNGEE. The CDR3 DNA sequence: TGTGCCAGCAGCGCCGCCCCCGGTAGCACAGATACGCATTATTTT. This codes for CASSAAPGSTDTHYF.

The table lists this clonotype with a count of one. The rearrangement links TRBV11-2 to TRBJ2-1; tentative D call: TRBD2 (6 bases). This CDR3 is built from 16 residues. The V gene lost 3 bases and the J gene lost 8 bases, with 20 bases spanning the gap. The germline V gene has CDR1 SGHAT and CDR2 FQNNGV. CDR3 region: CASSFRQAGDFDEQFF. CDR3 in DNA: TGTGCCAGCAGCTTTCGACAAGCGGGTGATTTCGATGAGCAGTTCTTC.

A remark on this clonotype: At one end the junction does not follow the germline gene, possibly because of a read error. This chain links TRBV12-3 or TRBV12-4 with TRBJ1-5; D is possibly TRBD1 (6 bases). The CDR3 is made up of 17 amino acids. Here the CDR3 DNA reads TGTGTCAGCAGTGAGGCAACAGGGCCGGCGAGCAATCAGCCCCAGCATTTT. It specifies CVSSEATGPASNQPQHF.

The V call is TRBV18, the J call TRBJ2-5, with 7 bases identical to TRBD1. Trimming removed 6 bases from V and 2 bases from J; junction bases left unmatched: 0. Germline V gene data show CDR1 as KGHSH and CDR2 as LQKENI. CDR3 length: 12 amino acids. CDR3 sequence (DNA): TGTGCCAGCTCGGGACAGCAAGAGACCCAGTACTTC. It codes for CASSGQQETQYF.

On this clonotype itself: Germline is not matched at one junction end, which may reflect a read error. This chain links TRBV11-3 with TRBJ2-1; D gene uncertain. Germline V gene sequence: CDR1 SGHNT, CDR2 YENEEA. There are 13 residues in the CDR3. CDR3 DNA sequence: TGTGCTAGCAGCTTAGGAATTTCTAATGAGCAGTTCTTC. Its translation: CASSLGISNEQFF.

About this clonotype itself: The CDR3 carries no conserved terminal phenylalanine or tryptophan, so it likely arises from a read error. The limits of the CDR3 on the DNA are not certain, so only TCRdb's listed CDR3 is given. V is TRBV6-1 and J is TRBJ2-1; TRBD1 reflects the table's D call only, with no check against the DNA. The V gene's germline CDR1 is MNHNS and CDR2 SASEGT. The CDR3 adds up to 15 amino acids, both ends counted. CDR3 sequence reads: CASSEGRVGGRELFY.

The rearrangement uses TRBV29-1 and TRBJ1-2; the D is unclear. The germline V gene has CDR1 SQVTM and CDR2 ANQGSEA. V was cut by 4 bases and J by 6 bases, with 12 bases left in between. This CDR3 contains 12 residues. CDR3: CSVGGDGDGYTF. For the CDR3, the DNA is TGCAGCGTTGGAGGTGACGGGGATGGCTACACCTTC.

Details on this clonotype: The CDR3 end shows no conserved phenylalanine or tryptophan, and so a read error is likely. J is TRBJ2-1 and V is TRBV29-1, with D unresolved. The CDR3 consists of 13 residues. The V gene's germline CDR1 is SQVTM and CDR2 ANQGSEA. V lost 0 bases and J lost 5, with 8 bases in between. Here the CDR3 DNA reads TGCAGCGTTGAAGATACTACCCACAATGAGCAGTTCCTC. The encoded protein is CSVEDTTHNEQFL.

A note on this clonotype: A read error is likely, as this CDR3 ends without the conserved phenylalanine or tryptophan. It is unclear where the CDR3 begins or ends on the DNA, so no DNA is shown, and the CDR3 is as TCRdb lists it. This chain connects TRBV11-2 to TRBJ2-3. Germline V gene sequence: CDR1 SGHAT, CDR2 FQNNGV. The CDR3 is 12 amino acids long, termini counted. CDR3 residues: CASSLMTDTQYY.

This clonotype showed up many times. This chain uses TRBV29-1 with TRBJ2-7; no firm D call. The CDR3 is made up of 11 amino acids. The germline V gene has CDR1 SQVTM and CDR2 ANQGSEA. Trimming left V 7 bases short and J 3 bases short, with 10 bases between. The CDR3 loop reads CSALDGYEQYF. CDR3 DNA sequence: TGCAGCGCCTTAGACGGCTACGAGCAGTACTTC.

V is TRBV6-5 and J is TRBJ1-2; 7 bases fit TRBD1. V shed 9 bases, J shed 10 bases, and the junction held 17 bases outside the gene matches. The CDR3 is made up of 14 amino acids. Germline-derived CDR1 and CDR2 are MNHEY and SVGAGI. The CDR3 sequence is CASSVQGGKDDYTF. The CDR3 DNA follows: TGTGCCAGTAGTGTGCAGGGGGGAAAGGATGACTACACCTTC.

V and J are TRBV29-1 and TRBJ1-2, with D maybe TRBD1 (6 bases). CDR1 and CDR2 from the germline V gene are SQVTM and ANQGSEA. The CDR3 extends over 14 amino acids. The ends were cut back, 4 bases at V and 5 bases at J, with 17 bases in the middle. CDR3 DNA: TGCAGCGTTGGGAGACAGGCACATAATTATGGCTACACCTTC. Protein sequence: CSVGRQAHNYGYTF.

Concerning this clonotype itself: Possible read error: a much larger clone is one base away. CDR3 nucleotide sequence: TGCGCCAACAGCCCTGGGACATCGGGAGGCACTGAAGCTTTCTTT. Amino acid sequence: CANSPGTSGGTEAFF. This chain connects TRBV5-1 to TRBJ1-1, with D possibly matching TRBD1 (6 bases). The CDR3 runs to 15 residues. Germline lookup yields CDR1 SGHRS and CDR2 YFSETQ.